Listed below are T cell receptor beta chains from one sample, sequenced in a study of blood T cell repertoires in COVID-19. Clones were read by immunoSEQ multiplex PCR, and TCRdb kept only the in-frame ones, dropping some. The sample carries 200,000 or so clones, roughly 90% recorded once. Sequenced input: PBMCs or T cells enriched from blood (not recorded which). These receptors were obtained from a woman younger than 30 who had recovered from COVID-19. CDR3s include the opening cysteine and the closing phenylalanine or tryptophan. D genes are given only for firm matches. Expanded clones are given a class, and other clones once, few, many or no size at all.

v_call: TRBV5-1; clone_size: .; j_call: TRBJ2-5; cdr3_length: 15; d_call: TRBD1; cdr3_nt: TGCGCCAGCAGCGGGACAGGGGGAACCCAAGAGACCCAGTACTTC; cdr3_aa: CASSGTGGTQETQYF
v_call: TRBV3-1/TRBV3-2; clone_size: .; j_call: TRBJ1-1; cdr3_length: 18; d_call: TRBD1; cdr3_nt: TGTGCCAGCAGCCAAGTCCCTCGTCTCGACAGGGGGCCAACTGAAGCTTTCTTT; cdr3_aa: CASSQVPRLDRGPTEAFF
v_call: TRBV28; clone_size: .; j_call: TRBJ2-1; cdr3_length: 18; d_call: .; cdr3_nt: TGTGCCAGCAGTACATATCCCGGGCGGCTAGCTGACTACAATGAGCAGTTCTTC; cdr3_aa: CASSTYPGRLADYNEQFF
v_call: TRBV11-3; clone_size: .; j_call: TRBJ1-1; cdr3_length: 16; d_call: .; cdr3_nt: TGTGCCAGCAGCTCCTGGACAGAAGCAAAGAGGACTGAAGCTTTCTTT; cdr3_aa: CASSSWTEAKRTEAFF
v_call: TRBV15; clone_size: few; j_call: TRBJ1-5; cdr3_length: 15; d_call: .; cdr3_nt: TGTGCCACCAGCAGCCCGAACGAGGTTGGTCAGCCCCAGCATTTT; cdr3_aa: CATSSPNEVGQPQHF
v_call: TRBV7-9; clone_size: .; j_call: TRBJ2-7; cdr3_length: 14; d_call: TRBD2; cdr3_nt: TGTGCCAGCAGCTTAACTAGCGGGGCATACGAGCAGTACTTC; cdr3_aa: CASSLTSGAYEQYF
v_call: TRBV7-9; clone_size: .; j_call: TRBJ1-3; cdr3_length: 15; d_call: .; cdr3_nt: TGTGCCAGCAGCTTATACAGGGACTCTGGAAACACCATATATTTT; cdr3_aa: CASSLYRDSGNTIYF
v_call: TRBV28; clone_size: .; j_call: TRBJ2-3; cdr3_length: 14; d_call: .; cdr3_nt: TGTGCCAGCAGGAGTCAGAGAGGGTTCGGTACGCAGTATTTT; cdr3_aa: CASRSQRGFGTQYF
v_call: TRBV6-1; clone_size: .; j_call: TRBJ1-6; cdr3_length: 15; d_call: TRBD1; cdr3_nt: TGTGCCAGCAGTGGAGCGGACAGGGCTAATTCACCCCTCCACTTT; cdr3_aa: CASSGADRANSPLHF
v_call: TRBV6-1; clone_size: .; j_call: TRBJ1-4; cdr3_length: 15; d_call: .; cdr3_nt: TGTGCCAGCACTGAAAGTGGGGGGGCCGCTGAAAAACTGTTTTTT; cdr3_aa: CASTESGGAAEKLFF
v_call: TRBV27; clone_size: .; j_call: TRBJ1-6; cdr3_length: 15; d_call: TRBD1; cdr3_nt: TGTGCCAGTGGAACGGGACAGCCTCCCAGGCCACCCCTCCACTTT; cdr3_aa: CASGTGQPPRPPLHF
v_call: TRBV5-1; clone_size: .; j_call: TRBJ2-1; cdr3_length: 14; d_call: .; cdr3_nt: TGCGCCAGCAGCTTGGGGGAGCCGGGGAATGAGCAGTTCTTC; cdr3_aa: CASSLGEPGNEQFF
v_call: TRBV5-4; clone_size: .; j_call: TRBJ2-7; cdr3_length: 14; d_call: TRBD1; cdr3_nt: TGTGCCAGCAGCCCCCCGGGACAGCCGTACGAGCAGTACTTC; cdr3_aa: CASSPPGQPYEQYF
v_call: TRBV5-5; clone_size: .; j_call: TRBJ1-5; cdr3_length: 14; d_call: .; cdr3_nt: TGTGCCAGCAGCTTGTCGGGAGTGGGTCAGCCCCAGCATTTT; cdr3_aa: CASSLSGVGQPQHF
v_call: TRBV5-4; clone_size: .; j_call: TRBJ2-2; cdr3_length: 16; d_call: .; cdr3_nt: TGTGCCAGCAGCTGGGGGACCCCGGGGGACACCGGGGAGCTGTTTTTT; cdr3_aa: CASSWGTPGDTGELFF
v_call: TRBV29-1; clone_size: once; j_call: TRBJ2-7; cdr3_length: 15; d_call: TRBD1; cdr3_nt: TGCAGCGTCGAGGGGGACAGGGAAACCTCCTACGAGCAGTACTTC; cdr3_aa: CSVEGDRETSYEQYF
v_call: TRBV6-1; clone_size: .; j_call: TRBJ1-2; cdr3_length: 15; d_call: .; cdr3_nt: TGTGCCAGCAGTGAGAATATTGGGGGCGGCTATGGCTACACCTTC; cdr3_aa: CASSENIGGGYGYTF
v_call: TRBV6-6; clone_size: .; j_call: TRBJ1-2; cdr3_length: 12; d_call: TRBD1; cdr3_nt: TGTGCCAGCAGCCTTGGATTGGGACAGCTTAGCTTC; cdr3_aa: CASSLGLGQLSF
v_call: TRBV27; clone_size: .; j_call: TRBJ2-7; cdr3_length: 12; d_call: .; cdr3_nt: TGTGCCAGCATGACAGAAGGCCACGAGCAGTACTTC; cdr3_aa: CASMTEGHEQYF
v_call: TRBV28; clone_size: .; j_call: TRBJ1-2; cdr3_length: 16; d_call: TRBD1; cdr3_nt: TGTGCCAGCAGTTCAGAACCCGGGACAGGGGCCTATGGCTACACCTTC; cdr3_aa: CASSSEPGTGAYGYTF
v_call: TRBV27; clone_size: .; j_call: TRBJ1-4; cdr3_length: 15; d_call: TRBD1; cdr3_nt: TGTGCCAGCAGTCCCTCGACAGGGGGAGGCGAAAAACTGTTTTTT; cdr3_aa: CASSPSTGGGEKLFF
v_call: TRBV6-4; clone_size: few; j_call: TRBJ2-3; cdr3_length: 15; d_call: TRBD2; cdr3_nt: TGTGCCAGCAGCGTCGGGACTAGCGGCACAGATACGCAGTATTTT; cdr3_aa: CASSVGTSGTDTQYF
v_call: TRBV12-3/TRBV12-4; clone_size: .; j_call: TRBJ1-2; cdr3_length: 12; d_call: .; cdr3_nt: TGTGCCAGCAGCCCCCTGAAGACAGTTCCTGGCTTC; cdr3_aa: CASSPLKTVPGF
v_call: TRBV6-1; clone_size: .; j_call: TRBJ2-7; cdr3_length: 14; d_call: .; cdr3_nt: TGTGCCAGCGGTGATACTAACAGGGTCTACGAGCAGTACTTC; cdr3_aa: CASGDTNRVYEQYF
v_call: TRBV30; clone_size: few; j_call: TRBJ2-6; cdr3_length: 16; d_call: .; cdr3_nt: TGTGCCTGGAGTCTCGGACAAGGCTCTGGGGCCAACGTCCTGACTTTC; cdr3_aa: CAWSLGQGSGANVLTF
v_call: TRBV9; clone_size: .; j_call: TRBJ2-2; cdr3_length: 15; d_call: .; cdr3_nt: TGTGCCAGCAGCGTTTCAGGATCTCTCACCGGGGAGCTGTTTTTT; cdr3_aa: CASSVSGSLTGELFF
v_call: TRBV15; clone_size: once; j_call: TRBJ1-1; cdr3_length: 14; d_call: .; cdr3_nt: TGTGCCACCAGCAGAGTAGAGATGAACACTGAAGCTTTCTTT; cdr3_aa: CATSRVEMNTEAFF